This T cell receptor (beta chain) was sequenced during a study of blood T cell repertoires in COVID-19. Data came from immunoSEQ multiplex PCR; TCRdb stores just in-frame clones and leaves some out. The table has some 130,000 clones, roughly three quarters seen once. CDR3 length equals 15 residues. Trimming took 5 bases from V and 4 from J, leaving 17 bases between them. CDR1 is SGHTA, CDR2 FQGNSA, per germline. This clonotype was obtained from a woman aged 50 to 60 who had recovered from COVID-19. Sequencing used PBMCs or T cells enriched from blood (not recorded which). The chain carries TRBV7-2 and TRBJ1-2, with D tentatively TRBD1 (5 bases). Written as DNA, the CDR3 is TGTGCCAGCAGCAACGGTCCAGGGTCGCCCTATGGCTACACCTTC. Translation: CASSNGPGSPYGYTF. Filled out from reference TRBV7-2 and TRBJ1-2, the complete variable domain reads GAGVSQSPSNKVTEKGKDVELRCDPISGHTALYWYRQSLGQGLEFLIYFQGNSAPDKSGLPSDRFSAERTGGSVSTLTIQRTQQEDSAVYLCASSNGPGSPYGYTFGSGTRLTVV.